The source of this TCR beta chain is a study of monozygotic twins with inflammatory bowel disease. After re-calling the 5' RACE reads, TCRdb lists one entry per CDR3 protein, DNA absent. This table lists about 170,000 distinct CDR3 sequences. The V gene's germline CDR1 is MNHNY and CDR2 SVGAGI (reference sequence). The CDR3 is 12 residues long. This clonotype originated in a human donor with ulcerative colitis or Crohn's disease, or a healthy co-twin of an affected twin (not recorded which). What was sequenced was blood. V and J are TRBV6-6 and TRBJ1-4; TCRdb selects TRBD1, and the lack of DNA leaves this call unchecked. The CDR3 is CASSSAGEKLFF.